Below are 30 T cell receptor beta chains sequenced from a single sample in a study of T cell responses to AZD1222 COVID-19 vaccine. The data were produced by immunoSEQ multiplex PCR, yet TCRdb's version contains in-frame clones alone and is incomplete. The sample has under 150,000 clones; nearly 95% are singletons. The sequencing used peripheral blood, collected 28 days after the second AZD1222 dose. These receptors all come from an adult who received the AZD1222 COVID-19 vaccine.

The chain joins TRBV5-1 to TRBJ1-2; possibly TRBD1 for D (6 bases). This CDR3 contains 12 residues. Germline CDR1 SGHRS, CDR2 YFSETQ. Trimming stripped 5 bases from V and 7 bases from J, with 12 bases between. CDR3 nucleotides: TGCGCCAGCAGAGGGGGTCAGGGTGGCTACACCTTC. This codes for CASRGGQGGYTF.

This chain joins TRBV6-1 and TRBJ2-5; maybe TRBD2 (5 bases). Trimming took off 1 base at V and 7 bases at J, with 10 bases between the two ends. From germline, CDR1 is MNHNS and CDR2 SASEGT. CDR3 size: 13 residues. CDR3 residues: CASSEGESGTQYF. CDR3 sequence (DNA): TGTGCCAGCAGTGAAGGGGAGAGCGGGACCCAGTACTTC.

The CDR3 is CASSWGNTEAFF. The DNA of the CDR3 is TGCGCCAGCAGCTGGGGGAACACTGAAGCTTTCTTT. The chain couples TRBV5-1 to TRBJ1-1, with unresolved D. Germline CDR1 is SGHRS and CDR2 is YFSETQ. Trimming removed 3 bases at V and 1 base at J, with 4 bases between. This CDR3 is built from 12 residues. Together with reference TRBV5-1 and TRBJ1-1, the CDR3 gives the full variable domain: KAGVTQTPRYLIKTRGQQVTLSCSPISGHRSVSWYQQTPGQGLQFLFEYFSETQRNKGNFPGRFSGRQFSNSRSEMNVSTLELGDSALYLCASSWGNTEAFFGQGTRLTVV.

J is TRBJ2-5 and V is TRBV9; TRBD2 matches at 12 bases. The V and J ends lost 3 bases and 3 bases, in that order; junction bases with no gene match: 6. The CDR3 has 16 residues. Germline assignment: CDR1 SGDLS and CDR2 YYNGEE. In nucleotides, the CDR3 is TGTGCCAGCAGCGGGACTAGCGGGGTAGGGGAAGAGACCCAGTACTTC. It yields the protein CASSGTSGVGEETQYF.

This chain links TRBV7-8 with TRBJ2-1; D is possibly TRBD2 (5 bases). The germline gives CDR1 SGHVS, CDR2 FQNEAQ. The CDR3 consists of 13 residues. V dropped 5 bases and J dropped 4 bases, with 9 bases sitting between them. The DNA for the CDR3 is TGTGCCAGCAGCCAAAGACTATACAATGAGCAGTTCTTC. Its translation: CASSQRLYNEQFF.

V usage is TRBV6-5 and J usage is TRBJ2-6; D gene unclear. This CDR3 region has 15 residues. The ends were cut back, 6 bases at V and 1 base at J, with 10 bases in the middle. Looked up from germline, CDR1 is MNHEY and CDR2 is SVGAGI. CDR3 sequence: CASRPLTSGANVLTF. CDR3 nucleotide sequence: TGTGCCAGCAGACCCCTAACTTCTGGGGCCAACGTCCTGACTTTC.

The chain uses TRBV28 and TRBJ1-1, with D uncertain. The CDR3 is made up of 13 amino acids. Germline lookup yields CDR1 MDHEN and CDR2 SYDVKM. V lost 5 bases, J lost 7 bases, and 14 bases lay in between. The CDR3 DNA reads TGTGCCAGCAGTCTAGACCTTAGTGGTGAAGCTTTCTTT. Residues: CASSLDLSGEAFF.

The gene calls are TRBV5-4 and TRBJ2-7; 8 nucleotides match TRBD2. Unmatched junction bases numbered 8, after V lost 5 bases and J lost 4 bases. The germline gives CDR1 SGHNT, CDR2 YYREEE (reference sequence). The CDR3 contains 14 residues. The CDR3 nucleotides are TGTGCCAGCAGAGCCGGGACTAGGTCTTACGAGCAGTACTTC. Its protein product is CASRAGTRSYEQYF.

The chain links TRBV5-6 to TRBJ1-2; 8 bases map to TRBD1. V lost 2 bases, J lost 7 bases, and 7 bases stayed unmatched. The CDR3 extends over 14 amino acids. CDR1 and CDR2 from the germline V gene are SGHDT and YYEEEE. In nucleotides, the CDR3 is TGTGCCAGCAGCTTCGGACAGGGAAAGGGTGGCTACACCTTC. This encodes CASSFGQGKGGYTF. Full variable domain (remainder filled in from reference TRBV5-6 and TRBJ1-2): DAGVTQSPTHLIKTRGQQVTLRCSPKSGHDTVSWYQQALGQGPQFIFQYYEEEERQRGNFPDRFSGHQFPNYSSELNVNALLLGDSALYLCASSFGQGKGGYTFGSGTRLTVV.

The chain employs TRBV12-3 or TRBV12-4 and TRBJ2-3, with D maybe TRBD1 (6 bases). V was cut by 7 bases and J by 4 bases, with 12 bases left in between. This CDR3 contains 13 residues. As DNA, the CDR3 is TGTGCCAGCAATGAACAGGGATCAGATACGCAGTATTTT. Its translation is CASNEQGSDTQYF.

The chain links TRBV2 to TRBJ1-2; D might be TRBD1 (6 bases). Trimming stripped 6 bases from V and 4 bases from J, with 15 bases between. Germline CDR1 and CDR2: SNHLY and FYNNEI. CDR3 length: 14 amino acids. Here the CDR3 DNA reads TGTGCCAGCAGGGGGGCACAGACACTCTATGGCTACACCTTC. Residues: CASRGAQTLYGYTF.

This chain links TRBV25-1 with TRBJ2-1; 8 positions match TRBD2. Germline V gene data show CDR1 as MGHDK and CDR2 as SYGVNS. The ends lost 7 bases at V and 7 bases at J; junction bases unmatched: 12. This CDR3 has 15 residues. CDR3 loop: CASTKGREGSNEQFF. In DNA form, the CDR3 reads TGTGCCAGCACCAAAGGACGGGAGGGCTCGAATGAGCAGTTCTTC.

This clone was seen a handful of times. For the CDR3, the DNA is TGTGCCAGCAGCCGGGATCGCTACAATGAGCAGTTCTTC. The encoded protein is CASSRDRYNEQFF. The chain links TRBV7-3 to TRBJ2-1; weak D call: TRBD2 (5 bases). The CDR3 loop spans 13 amino acids. V gave up 5 bases and J gave up 3 bases, with 8 bases separating them. The germline V gene has CDR1 SGHTA and CDR2 FQGTGA.

The chain uses TRBV30 and TRBJ1-1, with TRBD1 as a possible D gene (6 bases). Germline V lookup: CDR1 GTSNPN, CDR2 SVGIG (reference sequence). This CDR3 is built from 14 residues. The ends were cut back, 2 bases at V and 1 base at J, with 11 bases in the middle. CDR3 sequence: CAWSSGAKNTEAFF. CDR3 bases: TGTGCCTGGAGTTCAGGGGCTAAGAACACTGAAGCTTTCTTT. Full variable domain (missing parts from reference TRBV30 and TRBJ1-1): SQTIHQWPATLVQPVGSPLSLECTVEGTSNPNLYWYRQAAGRGLQLLFYSVGIGQISSEVPQNLSASRPQDRQFILSSKKLLLSDSGFYLCAWSSGAKNTEAFFGQGTRLTVV.

This sequence joins TRBV4-1 and TRBJ2-1; 8 bases agree with TRBD2. V trimming: 5 bases; J trimming: 2 bases; junction bases outside the gene matches: 8. The CDR3 is 16 amino acids. Germline assignment: CDR1 MGHRA and CDR2 YSYEKL. Here the CDR3 reads CASSTRDSGAYNEQFF. The CDR3 bases are TGCGCCAGCAGCACCAGGGATAGCGGGGCCTACAATGAGCAGTTCTTC.

The chain uses TRBV12-3 or TRBV12-4 and TRBJ2-1; D is perhaps TRBD2 (5 bases). The CDR3 contains 12 residues. V lost 6 bases, J lost 8 bases, and 11 bases lay in between. The CDR3 sequence: CASSPPSYEQFF. The DNA of the CDR3 is TGTGCCAGCAGCCCTCCTAGCTATGAGCAGTTCTTC.

The J gene is TRBJ2-1, the V gene TRBV23-1, with D perhaps assigned TRBD1 or TRBD2 (6 bases each). TRBV23-1 is recorded as an ORF, its role being uncertain. This CDR3 is 16 amino acids long. V was trimmed by 7 bases and J by 3 bases, leaving 19 bases between them. CDR3 coding DNA: TGCGCCAGCACTCAGGAAGGGGGGAATGGCTACAATGAGCAGTTCTTC. As protein: CASTQEGGNGYNEQFF.

In DNA form, the CDR3 reads TGTGCCAGCAGTTACTCTCAGAACACCGGGGAGCTGTTTTTT. Encoded protein: CASSYSQNTGELFF. The rearrangement joins TRBV6-6 to TRBJ2-2; D uncertain. Germline CDR1 reads MNHNY; CDR2 reads SVGAGI (reference sequence). Deletions cut 0 bases from V and 1 base from J, with 3 bases between. The length of the CDR3 is 14 residues.

CDR3 sequence (DNA): TGTGCCATCAGTGACGTATTAACAGTCTATGGCTACACCTTC. Protein sequence: CAISDVLTVYGYTF. V usage is TRBV10-3 and J usage is TRBJ1-2; D is undetermined. The CDR3 length is 14 residues. V dropped 3 bases and J dropped 4 bases, with 12 bases sitting between them. Germline CDR1 is ENHRY and CDR2 is SYGVKD.

The chain couples TRBV7-8 to TRBJ2-3, with TRBD2 matching 8 bases. The ends lost 6 bases at V and 1 base at J; junction bases unmatched: 12. CDR3 length equals 17 residues. Germline assignment: CDR1 SGHVS and CDR2 FQNEAQ. Written as DNA, the CDR3 is TGTGCCAGCAGATTAATCGGGAGGGCCGGGGGCACAGATACGCAGTATTTT. Its protein is CASRLIGRAGGTDTQYF.

The chain has TRBV20-1 and TRBJ1-2, with D unclear. CDR1 and CDR2 (germline): DFQATT, SNEGSKA (reference sequence). The CDR3 totals 11 residues. The V and J ends lost 5 bases and 1 base respectively, with 5 bases between them. The CDR3 DNA sequence: TGCAGTGCTCAGGTTAACTATGGCTACACCTTC. This encodes CSAQVNYGYTF.

This chain joins TRBV2 and TRBJ1-4, with unresolved D. From germline, CDR1 is SNHLY and CDR2 FYNNEI. There are 13 residues in the CDR3. V lost 3 bases, J lost 7 bases, and 9 bases lay in between. The CDR3 region is CASSDLDSEKLFF. The DNA of the CDR3 is TGTGCCAGCAGTGACCTTGATAGTGAAAAACTGTTTTTT.

The chain joins TRBV13 to TRBJ2-1; D gene unclear. The CDR3 is 11 residues long. V lost 1 base to trimming and J lost 10 bases, with 5 bases between them. CDR1 is PRHDT, CDR2 FYEKMQ, per germline (reference sequence). The CDR3 DNA sequence: TGTGCCAGCAGCTTAGTGGCAGAGCAGTTCTTC. This sequence encodes CASSLVAEQFF.

This rearrangement joins TRBV7-8 to TRBJ1-5; D is uncertain. V lost 3 bases and J 5 bases, leaving 8 bases between the germline ends. This CDR3 is built from 13 residues. Germline loops: CDR1 SGHVS, CDR2 FQNEAQ. The CDR3 loop is CASSFQLDQPQHF. CDR3 DNA sequence: TGTGCCAGCAGCTTTCAATTGGATCAGCCCCAGCATTTT.

The V and J genes are TRBV28 and TRBJ1-6, with a possible D match to TRBD1 (5 bases). Trimming stripped 2 bases from V and 7 bases from J, with 12 bases between. Germline V gene data show CDR1 as MDHEN and CDR2 as SYDVKM. This CDR3 has 15 residues. The CDR3 DNA sequence: TGTGCCAGCAGTTTAATCAGGGTCAGGAATTCACCCCTCCACTTT. Translation: CASSLIRVRNSPLHF.

In its sample, this clone was seen once. The gene calls are TRBV15 and TRBJ1-2, with a tentative D call TRBD1 (5 bases). This CDR3 has 12 amino acids. CDR1 is LNHNV, CDR2 YYDKDF, per germline (reference sequence). Trimming removed 5 bases from V and 9 bases from J, with 13 bases in between. The chain's CDR3 is CATSPQGRSYTF. The CDR3 nucleotides read TGTGCCACCAGCCCCCAGGGAAGGAGCTACACCTTC.

This chain uses TRBV28 with TRBJ1-1; D is undetermined. This CDR3 region has 14 residues. Germline loops: CDR1 MDHEN, CDR2 SYDVKM. Trimming shortened V by 10 bases and J by 6 bases, and 21 bases separated the two germline ends. The CDR3 here is CATESGSGSSEAFF. CDR3 DNA: TGTGCCACTGAATCGGGGTCGGGGAGCTCTGAAGCTTTCTTT.

This chain links TRBV27 with TRBJ1-1; no reliable D call. CDR1 and CDR2 from the germline V gene are MNHEY and SMNVEV (reference sequence). V lost 3 bases and J 2 bases, leaving 10 bases between the germline ends. The CDR3 covers 14 residues. The DNA for the CDR3 is TGTGCCAGCAGTTTCATCCAGAGAAACACTGAAGCTTTCTTT. It yields the protein CASSFIQRNTEAFF.

V and J are TRBV6-2 or TRBV6-3 and TRBJ1-5; 7 bases line up with TRBD1. The V segment lost 3 bases and the J segment 1 base; nucleotides outside the gene matches: 9. The CDR3 consists of 17 residues. Germline CDR1 reads MNHEY; CDR2 reads SVGEGT. In DNA form, the CDR3 reads TGTGCCAGCAGTTATTCCCTAGACAGGGTCAGCAATCAGCCCCAGCATTTT. Its translation is CASSYSLDRVSNQPQHF.

This sequence joins TRBV19 and TRBJ1-1; tentatively, D is TRBD1 (5 bases). Deletions cut 7 bases from V and 3 bases from J, with 15 bases between. Germline V CDR1 and CDR2: LNHDA, SQIVND (reference sequence). The CDR3 loop spans 14 amino acids. The CDR3 coding sequence is TGTGCCAGTATGTCCAGGGTCGATGACACTGAAGCTTTCTTT. Its protein is CASMSRVDDTEAFF. Combining the CDR3 with reference TRBV19 and TRBJ1-1 gives the whole variable domain DGGITQSPKYLFRKEGQNVTLSCEQNLNHDAMYWYRQDPGQGLRLIYYSQIVNDFQKGDIAEGYSVSREKKESFPLTVTSAQKNPTAFYLCASMSRVDDTEAFFGQGTRLTVV.